Listed here are 18 T cell receptor beta chains from one sample, sequenced in a study of CD8 T cells in Susac syndrome (dated by TCRdb to between 2017 and 2020). The library was generated by the immunoSEQ multiplex PCR assay. RNA was extracted using the RNeasy kit, and about 0.5 to 1 microgram was reverse transcribed with random hexamers. TCRdb reworked the public reads: Q25 trimming with fastp, MiXCR clone assembly, productive beta chains retained. Identical CDR3 protein sequences are pooled into one entry, listed with their most common genes and DNA. This sample lists about 200,000 distinct CDR3 sequences; roughly 90% were detected once. 0.075% to 0.095% of the sample belongs to the ten largest clones. Sequencing was carried out using CD4+ T cells from PBMCs. These receptors came from a human donor with Susac syndrome.

The chain links TRBV3-1 to TRBJ2-1; D is tentatively TRBD1 or TRBD2 (5 bases each). Germline V gene lookup returns CDR1 LGHDT and CDR2 YNNKEL (reference sequence). The CDR3 extends over 15 amino acids. Trimming took off 4 bases at V and 6 bases at J, with 16 bases between the two ends. In DNA, the CDR3 is TGTGCCAGCAGCCGAATACTAGAGGGGTTCAATGAGCAGTTCTTC. It encodes CASSRILEGFNEQFF.

The rearrangement uses TRBV5-4 and TRBJ1-5; the D gene is possibly TRBD1 (5 bases). Germline V gene sequence: CDR1 SGHNT, CDR2 YYREEE (reference sequence). V lost 9 bases, J lost 6 bases, and 13 bases lay in between. This CDR3 contains 12 residues. The CDR3 protein is CATSPGGQPQHF. The CDR3 DNA reads TGTGCCACCTCACCGGGGGGTCAGCCCCAGCATTTT. The whole variable domain, filled in from reference TRBV5-4 and TRBJ1-5, reads ETGVTQSPTHLIKTRGQQVTLRCSSQSGHNTVSWYQQALGQGPQFIFQYYREEENGRGNFPPRFSGLQFPNYSSELNVNALELDDSALYLCATSPGGQPQHFGDGTRLSIL.

The CDR3 is CASSELRDLSYNEQFF. The CDR3, as DNA: TGTGCCAGCAGTGAATTGAGGGACTTGTCCTACAATGAGCAGTTCTTC. The V gene is TRBV2, the J gene TRBJ2-1, with D maybe TRBD2 (6 bases). V lost 2 bases, J lost 1 base, and 12 bases lay in between. The CDR3 has 16 amino acids. Germline assignment: CDR1 SNHLY and CDR2 FYNNEI. The whole variable domain, remainder taken from reference TRBV2 and TRBJ2-1, is EPEVTQTPSHQVTQMGQEVILRCVPISNHLYFYWYRQILGQKVEFLVSFYNNEISEKSEIFDDQFSVERPDGSNFTLKIRSTKLEDSAMYFCASSELRDLSYNEQFFGPGTRLTVL.

J is TRBJ2-3 and V is TRBV19; 9 nucleotides line up with TRBD1. This CDR3 region has 14 residues. Trimming at V came to 7 bases and at J to 3 bases, leaving 5 bases not matched to a gene. Looked up from germline, CDR1 is LNHDA and CDR2 is SQIVND (reference sequence). The CDR3 DNA is TGTGCCAGTACCACGACAGGGGGGACAGATACGCAGTATTTT. Translating gives CASTTTGGTDTQYF.

The genes are TRBV6-2 or TRBV6-3 and TRBJ1-5; TRBD1 aligns across 7 bases. The CDR3 is 15 residues long. Germline V gene lookup returns CDR1 MNHEY and CDR2 SVGEGT. The ends lost 6 bases at V and 3 bases at J; junction bases unmatched: 8. CDR3 DNA: TGTGCCAGCAGACGACGACAGGGAGACAATCAGCCCCAGCATTTT. Encoded protein: CASRRRQGDNQPQHF.

The chain joins TRBV15 to TRBJ2-7, with no clear D. The germline V gene encodes CDR1 LNHNV and CDR2 YYDKDF (reference sequence). Trimming removed 3 bases from V and 5 bases from J, with 5 bases in between. The CDR3 sequence is 11 residues long. DNA for the CDR3: TGTGCCACCAGCAGGGGCGACGAGCAGTACTTC. Translating it yields CATSRGDEQYF.

This sequence joins TRBV30 and TRBJ1-6, with D unresolved. In germline, CDR1 is GTSNPN, CDR2 SVGIG (reference sequence). The CDR3 sequence is 15 residues long. The ends were cut back, 2 bases at V and 0 bases at J, with 8 bases in the middle. The CDR3 nucleotides are TGTGCCTGGAGTAGGCAGAGCTCCTATAATTCACCCCTCCACTTT. Protein: CAWSRQSSYNSPLHF.

The chain carries TRBV28 and TRBJ1-4; D is possibly TRBD1 (5 bases). The V and J ends lost 6 bases and 3 bases respectively, with 11 bases between them. Germline CDR1 reads MDHEN; CDR2 reads SYDVKM. The length of the CDR3 is 14 residues. CDR3 bases: TGTGCCAGCAGAGGGACTGTATCTAATGAAAAACTGTTTTTT. Encoded protein: CASRGTVSNEKLFF.

The chain couples TRBV7-2 to TRBJ2-7, with a possible D match to TRBD1 (6 bases). The CDR3 is 12 residues long. Germline assignment: CDR1 SGHTA and CDR2 FQGNSA. Trimming cost V 2 bases and J 9 bases, with 11 bases left between them. CDR3 sequence (DNA): TGTGCCAGCAGCTTAACAGGGTTGCGGCAGTACTTC. It codes for CASSLTGLRQYF.

V and J are TRBV7-9 and TRBJ2-3; TRBD2 aligns across 9 bases. Germline V gene sequence: CDR1 SEHNR, CDR2 FQNEAQ (reference sequence). The V and J ends lost 11 bases and 4 bases, in that order; junction bases with no gene match: 7. This CDR3 spans 13 amino acids. The CDR3 loop reads CAAMTSGADTQYF. CDR3 sequence (DNA): TGTGCCGCAATGACTAGCGGTGCAGATACGCAGTATTTT.

This chain uses TRBV20-1 with TRBJ2-1; D might be TRBD1 (5 bases). The V end was cut by 4 bases, the J end by 7 bases, with 17 bases between. Germline V gene sequence: CDR1 DFQATT, CDR2 SNEGSKA (reference sequence). This CDR3 has 14 amino acids. The CDR3 here is CSATIVGHMNEQFF. CDR3 sequence (DNA): TGCAGTGCTACGATTGTGGGGCATATGAATGAGCAGTTCTTC.

The chain has TRBV6-5 and TRBJ1-2; D is unclear. The V gene's germline CDR1 is MNHEY and CDR2 SVGAGI. With 2 bases removed from V and 8 bases from J, the gap between germline ends came to 12 bases. The CDR3 runs to 13 residues. Here the CDR3 reads CASSYVSAGGYTF. The CDR3 DNA follows: TGTGCCAGCAGTTACGTGTCAGCTGGGGGCTACACCTTC.

The chain couples TRBV9 to TRBJ2-6; TRBD1 matches at 7 bases. The CDR3 has 20 amino acids. Germline values: CDR1 SGDLS, CDR2 YYNGEE. J gave up 0 bases and V 3 bases, and 15 bases lay outside the gene matches. CDR3 nucleotides: TGTGCCAGCAGCGCAGTACCATACAGGGGAGCGTCCTCTGGGGCCAACGTCCTGACTTTC. Its protein product is CASSAVPYRGASSGANVLTF.

J is TRBJ1-4 and V is TRBV12-3 or TRBV12-4; no firm D call. The germline V and J ends were trimmed by 2 bases and 0 bases, with 7 bases remaining between them. The CDR3 contains 15 residues. The CDR3 protein is CASSLTGSTNEKLFF. CDR3 sequence (DNA): TGTGCCAGCAGTTTAACGGGCTCAACTAATGAAAAACTGTTTTTT.

This chain uses TRBV15 with TRBJ1-2; D unclear. Germline V lookup: CDR1 LNHNV, CDR2 YYDKDF (reference sequence). V was cut by 0 bases and J by 2 bases, with 10 bases left in between. The CDR3 runs 15 residues. The chain's CDR3 is CATSRDNYRNYGYTF. CDR3 nucleotide sequence: TGTGCCACCAGCAGAGATAATTACAGAAACTATGGCTACACCTTC.

This chain links TRBV12-3 or TRBV12-4 with TRBJ2-6; D gene unclear. V shed 4 bases and J shed 4 bases, with 11 bases lying between them. CDR3 length: 15 residues. The CDR3 DNA follows: TGTGCCAGCAGTTCTCGCAGAGCCGGGGCCAACGTCCTGACTTTC. Translated, it gives CASSSRRAGANVLTF.

The genes are TRBV7-2 and TRBJ2-7, with D unresolved. The CDR3 sequence is 12 residues long. CDR1 is SGHTA, CDR2 FQGNSA, per germline. V lost 2 bases and J 2 bases, leaving 4 bases between the germline ends. The CDR3 DNA sequence: TGTGCCAGCAGCTTATTCACCTACGAGCAGTACTTC. Translated, it gives CASSLFTYEQYF.

The gene calls are TRBV3-1 and TRBJ1-1, with D tentatively TRBD1 (5 bases). V lost 0 bases and J lost 12, with 14 bases in between. The CDR3 runs 13 residues. From germline, CDR1 is LGHDT and CDR2 YNNKEL (reference sequence). The CDR3 loop reads CASSQETGARTFF. The DNA for the CDR3 is TGTGCCAGCAGCCAAGAAACAGGTGCTAGGACTTTCTTT.